The text below deals with one TCR beta chain. Between the trimmed V and J ends, which lost 1 base and 5 bases, there was a span of 17 bases. The CDR3 has 16 residues. Germline CDR1 MGHDK, CDR2 SYGVNS. The data derive from a study of CD8+ T cells in alopecia areata. The wider study: Treated patients took oral tofacitinib at 5 to 10 mg twice daily.

Sequencing relied on a cDNA template that was reverse transcribed from extracted RNA. Clones were read by immunoSEQ multiplex PCR, and TCRdb kept only the in-frame ones, dropping some. The sample shows roughly 250,000 clones, 65% to 70% of them seen only once. The chain links TRBV25-1 to TRBJ2-5; either TRBD1 or TRBD2 may supply D (5 bases each). The origin of this receptor is a human donor with alopecia areata. The sequences come from CD4+ T cells sorted from blood, collected at week 0. This CDR3 is CASSESSSGARETQYF. Here the CDR3 DNA reads TGTGCCAGCAGTGAATCCTCATCCGGGGCTCGTGAGACCCAGTACTTC.